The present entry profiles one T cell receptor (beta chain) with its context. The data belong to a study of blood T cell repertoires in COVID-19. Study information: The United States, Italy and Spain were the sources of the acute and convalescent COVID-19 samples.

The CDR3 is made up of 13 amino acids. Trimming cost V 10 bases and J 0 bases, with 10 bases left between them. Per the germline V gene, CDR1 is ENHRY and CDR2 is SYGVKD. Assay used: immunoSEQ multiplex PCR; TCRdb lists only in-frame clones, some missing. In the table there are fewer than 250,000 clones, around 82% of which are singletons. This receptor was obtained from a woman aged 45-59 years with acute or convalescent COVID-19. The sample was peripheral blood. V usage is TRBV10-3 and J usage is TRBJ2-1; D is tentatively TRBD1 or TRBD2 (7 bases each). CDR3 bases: TGTGCCACCAGGGGGGGCTCCTACAATGAGCAGTTCTTC. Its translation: CATRGGSYNEQFF.